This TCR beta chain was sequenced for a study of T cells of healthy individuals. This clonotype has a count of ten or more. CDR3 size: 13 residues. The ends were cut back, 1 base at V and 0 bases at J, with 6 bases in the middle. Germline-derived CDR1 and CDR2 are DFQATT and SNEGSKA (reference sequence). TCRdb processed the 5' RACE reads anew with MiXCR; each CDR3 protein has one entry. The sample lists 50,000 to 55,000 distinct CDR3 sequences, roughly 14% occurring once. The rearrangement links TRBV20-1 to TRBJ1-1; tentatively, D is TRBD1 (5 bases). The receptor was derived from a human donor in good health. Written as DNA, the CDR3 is TGCAGTGCTAGAGCAGGGATGAACACTGAAGCTTTCTTT. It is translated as CSARAGMNTEAFF.